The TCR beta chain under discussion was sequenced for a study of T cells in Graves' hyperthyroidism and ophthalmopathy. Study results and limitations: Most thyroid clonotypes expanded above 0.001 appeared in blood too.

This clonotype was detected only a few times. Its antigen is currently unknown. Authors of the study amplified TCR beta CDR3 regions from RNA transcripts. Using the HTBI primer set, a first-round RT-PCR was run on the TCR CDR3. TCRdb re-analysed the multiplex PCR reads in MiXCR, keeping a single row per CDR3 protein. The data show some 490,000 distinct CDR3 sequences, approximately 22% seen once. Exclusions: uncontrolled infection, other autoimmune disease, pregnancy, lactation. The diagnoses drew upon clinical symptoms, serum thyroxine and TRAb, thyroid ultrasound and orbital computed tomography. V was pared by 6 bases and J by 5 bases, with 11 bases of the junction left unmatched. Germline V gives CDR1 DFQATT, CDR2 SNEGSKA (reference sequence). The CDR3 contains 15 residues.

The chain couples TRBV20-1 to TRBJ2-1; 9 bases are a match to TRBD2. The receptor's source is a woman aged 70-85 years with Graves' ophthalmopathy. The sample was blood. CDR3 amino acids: CSALKGAGGNNEQFF. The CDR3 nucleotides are TGCAGTGCCCTAAAAGGAGCGGGGGGTAACAATGAGCAGTTCTTC.